This TCR beta chain was obtained from a study of identical twins. This clonotype showed up many times. A single record per CDR3 protein comes from TCRdb applying MiXCR to the 5' RACE reads. The repertoire has 550,000 to 800,000 distinct CDR3 sequences, less than 9% of them found once; the top ten carry 1.6%. Trimming took 5 bases from V and 3 from J, leaving 11 bases between them. Germline values: CDR1 SGHVS, CDR2 FQNEAQ. This CDR3 has 13 amino acids. These same data were also listed under a study on yellow fever vaccine responses in identical twins.

The chain recombines TRBV7-8 with TRBJ2-7, with TRBD1 as a possible D gene (5 bases). This receptor was obtained from a woman aged 18-29 years in good health. The material sequenced was PBMCs. CDR3 nucleotide sequence: TGTGCCAGCAGCCTGGACACCCTCTACGAGCAGTACTTC. Protein product: CASSLDTLYEQYF.